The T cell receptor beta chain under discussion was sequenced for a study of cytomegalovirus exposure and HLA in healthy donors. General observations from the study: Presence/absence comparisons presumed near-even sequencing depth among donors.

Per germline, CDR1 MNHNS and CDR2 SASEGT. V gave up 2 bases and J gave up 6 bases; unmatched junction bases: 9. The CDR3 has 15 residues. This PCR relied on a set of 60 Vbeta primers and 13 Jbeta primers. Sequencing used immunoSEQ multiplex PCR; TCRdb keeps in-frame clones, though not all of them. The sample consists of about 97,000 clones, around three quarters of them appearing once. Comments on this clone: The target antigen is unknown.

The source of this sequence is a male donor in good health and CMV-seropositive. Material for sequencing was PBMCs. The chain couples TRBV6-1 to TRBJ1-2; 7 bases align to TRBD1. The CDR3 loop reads CASSERPQGRNGYTF. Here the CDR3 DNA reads TGTGCCAGCAGTGAACGGCCACAGGGGAGGAATGGCTACACCTTC.